A single count supports the clone carrying this TCR beta chain. Other DNA sequences of this sample code for an identical CDR3. Per germline, CDR1 KGHSH and CDR2 LQKENI. The CDR3 length is 14 residues. V lost 3 bases and J 3 bases, leaving 11 bases between the germline ends. The sample is drawn from a study of blood T cell repertoires in COVID-19. Study details: Italy, Spain and the United States were the sources of the convalescent and acute COVID-19 samples. PBMCs, B-cell-depleted T cells, or T cells were the source of the cDNA or gDNA that made up the material.

Original analysis: Quantification of nucleated cells was approximated via reference gene primer amplification. Profiled with immunoSEQ multiplex PCR; TCRdb holds only in-frame clones, not every one. D and trimming come from the DNA, and the V and J calls and clone size come from that table. This table holds 260,000 or so clones, roughly four fifths found once. The sequenced material came from peripheral blood. The V gene is TRBV18, the J gene TRBJ1-1; possible D gene TRBD1, 6 bases. This TCR came from a woman in her 70s with acute or convalescent COVID-19. The CDR3 here is CASSPSPGDTEAFF. Here the CDR3 DNA reads TGTGCCAGCTCACCTTCCCCAGGGGACACTGAAGCTTTCTTT.